The 16 T cell receptor beta chains given below trace back to one sample, sequenced in a study of T cell clonotyping in hematopoietic cell transplantation. Time point meaning: recipient sample about 28 days before transplant, after cytoreduction. Using immunoSEQ multiplex PCR, the repertoire was profiled, and TCRdb retains in-frame clones only, with some absent. The sample consists of about 29,000 clones, over 60% of them appearing once. Sample: peripheral blood mononuclear cells, taken before stem cell transplant. These receptor sequences come from a woman aged 25-40 years with chronic myeloid leukemia. Some clones in this sample may be carry-over from other donors' samples.

CDR3 DNA sequence: TGTGCCAGCAGCTTAGGTCAAGGTCAGCCCCAGCATTTT. Protein: CASSLGQGQPQHF. This chain joins TRBV7-2 and TRBJ1-5; D call uncertain. CDR1 and CDR2 (germline): SGHTA, FQGNSA. Trimming left V 1 base short and J 6 bases short, with 7 bases between. The CDR3 has 13 amino acids.

The chain uses TRBV2 and TRBJ2-3, with 11 bases lining up with TRBD2. V lost 6 bases to trimming and J lost 4 bases; unmatched junction nucleotides: 3. The germline gives CDR1 SNHLY, CDR2 FYNNEI. The CDR3 extends over 14 amino acids. The CDR3: CASRTTSGADTQYF. The CDR3 DNA reads as TGTGCCAGCAGGACGACTAGCGGGGCAGATACGCAGTATTTT.

This sequence joins TRBV29-1 and TRBJ2-6; D gene unclear. The CDR3 consists of 12 residues. Per germline, CDR1 SQVTM and CDR2 ANQGSEA. V gave up 7 bases and J gave up 3 bases, with 7 bases separating them. CDR3 in amino acids: CSAQDGANVLTF. Written as DNA, the CDR3 is TGCAGCGCCCAGGATGGGGCCAACGTCCTGACTTTC.

This chain connects TRBV19 to TRBJ1-1, with a weak D call TRBD1 (5 bases). Trimming removed 7 bases from V and 1 base from J, with 13 bases in between. Germline V CDR1 and CDR2: LNHDA, SQIVND (reference sequence). This CDR3 is built from 14 residues. CDR3 in DNA: TGTGCCAGTACCACGGACAACTCGAACACTGAAGCTTTCTTT. Amino acids: CASTTDNSNTEAFF.

Details on this clone: The junction and the germline gene differ at one end; a read error may be behind it. CDR3 sequence reads: CASSYVRGGSGMF. The DNA of the CDR3 is TGTGCCAGCAGCTACGTCAGGGGAGGATCCGGAATGTTT. The V and J genes are TRBV9 and TRBJ1-3; tentatively, D is TRBD1 (6 bases). The germline V gene encodes CDR1 SGDLS and CDR2 YYNGEE. The length of the CDR3 is 13 residues.

The chain carries TRBV6-1 and TRBJ2-2, with 7 nucleotides matching TRBD2. Germline values: CDR1 MNHNS, CDR2 SASEGT. The CDR3 has 12 amino acids. J was trimmed by 11 bases and V by 4 bases; bases with no gene match: 4. In DNA form, the CDR3 reads TGTGCCAGCAGTGTTGGGAGGGGAGAGCTGTTTTTT. Its translation is CASSVGRGELFF.

With respect to this clone: One end of the junction varies from germline; a read error may be responsible. The chain combines TRBV7-2 with TRBJ1-1; D is unclear. Germline CDR1 SGHTA, CDR2 FQGNSA. The CDR3 is 11 amino acids. The CDR3 here is CASSLVYDIYF. CDR3 DNA sequence: TGTGCCAGCAGCTTAGTCTACGACATTTATTTT.

The genes are TRBV10-3 and TRBJ2-2; D call uncertain. Trimming removed 10 bases at V and 3 bases at J, with 9 bases between. The CDR3 loop spans 12 amino acids. The germline gives CDR1 ENHRY, CDR2 SYGVKD. DNA of the CDR3: TGTGCCACCGGACCCGACACCGGGGAGCTGTTTTTT. Amino acid sequence: CATGPDTGELFF.

For this clone: Its ends do not fully match the called genes, so a read error is possible. The chain joins TRBV25-1 to TRBJ2-4, with TRBD2 as a possible D gene (5 bases). In germline, CDR1 is MGHDK, CDR2 SYGVNS. The CDR3 consists of 13 residues. This chain's CDR3 is CASSELVAPRFHF. Written as DNA, the CDR3 is TGTGCCAGCAGTGAATTAGTAGCGCCACGTTTCCACTTC.

V and J are TRBV19 and TRBJ2-3, with D uncertain. Germline values: CDR1 LNHDA, CDR2 SQIVND (reference sequence). CDR3 length: 14 residues. Trimming removed 6 bases at V and 0 bases at J, with 10 bases between. CDR3 in amino acids: CASRQKLSTDTQYF. The CDR3 DNA is TGTGCCAGTAGGCAGAAGCTTAGCACAGATACGCAGTATTTT.

V usage is TRBV6-5 and J usage is TRBJ2-1; D is perhaps TRBD2 (6 bases). CDR3 size: 15 residues. V was trimmed by 7 bases and J by 9 bases, leaving 22 bases between them. CDR1 and CDR2 from the germline V gene are MNHEY and SVGAGI. The CDR3 loop reads CASIPPRGNGGEQFF. As DNA, the CDR3 is TGTGCCAGCATCCCCCCCCGGGGGAACGGGGGTGAGCAGTTCTTC.

The CDR3 here is CAIRVTDYSLGYTF. The CDR3 DNA follows: TGTGCCATCAGGGTGACAGACTATTCCCTAGGCTACACCTTC. J is TRBJ1-2 and V is TRBV10-3, with a possible D match to TRBD1 (5 bases). Germline lookup yields CDR1 ENHRY and CDR2 SYGVKD. V lost 6 bases, J lost 8 bases, and 19 bases lay in between. The CDR3 has 14 residues.

The V call is TRBV5-1, the J call TRBJ1-2, with 10 bases lining up with TRBD1. Trimming at V came to 4 bases and at J to 5 bases, leaving 5 bases not matched to a gene. Per germline, CDR1 SGHRS and CDR2 YFSETQ. The CDR3 covers 14 residues. This chain's CDR3 is CASSPGGQGYGYTF. CDR3 DNA: TGCGCCAGCAGCCCCGGGGGACAGGGGTATGGCTACACCTTC.

This chain uses TRBV4-2 with TRBJ1-2; TRBD1 is a possible D gene (6 bases). The length of the CDR3 is 15 residues. CDR1 and CDR2 from the germline V gene are LGHNA and YNFKEQ. V dropped 1 base and J dropped 2 bases, with 11 bases sitting between them. The DNA of the CDR3 is TGTGCCAGCAGCCAAGGGTCGGACAGAAACTATGGCTACACCTTC. It codes for CASSQGSDRNYGYTF.

V is TRBV6-5 and J is TRBJ1-5; D unresolved. There are 13 residues in the CDR3. The germline V gene encodes CDR1 MNHEY and CDR2 SVGAGI. V lost 6 bases, J lost 0 bases, and 6 bases lay in between. The CDR3, as DNA: TGTGCCAGCAGGGGTTATAGCAATCAGCCCCAGCATTTT. Translation gives CASRGYSNQPQHF.

The chain has TRBV27 and TRBJ1-2, with 7 nucleotides matching TRBD1. The trim removed 6 bases at V and 3 bases at J, leaving 4 bases unmatched. CDR3 length: 13 amino acids. CDR1 and CDR2 from the germline V gene are MNHEY and SMNVEV (reference sequence). CDR3 residues: CASRKTGDYGYTF. DNA for the CDR3: TGTGCCAGCAGAAAAACAGGGGACTATGGCTACACCTTC.